This T cell receptor beta chain originates from a study of vaccination effects on CD4 cells after COVID-19 (dated by TCRdb to between 2021 and 2024). Concerning the study at large: Each participant got two doses of an mRNA SARS-CoV-2 vaccine, either BNT162b2 or mRNA-1273. Altogether, some 10 COVID-19 convalescent patients and a handful of SARS-CoV-2-naive healthy vaccine recipients made up the full study. The Oncomine TCR Beta short-read assay on an Illumina iSeq 100 was used to sequence cultures from other donors in the study. The study compared SARS-CoV-2 spike-specific CD4+ TCR repertoires before and after mRNA vaccination in COVID-19 convalescent patients and infection-naive vaccine recipients.

Broad study findings and their caveats: Limitations of the study were the small number of convalescent patients and the absence of early post-infection timepoints. In healthy vaccine recipients, vaccine-induced clones were almost all SARS-CoV-2 mono-reactive, with only 1 of 255 being cross-reactive with common cold coronaviruses. Marked clonal contraction was observed in both infection-induced and vaccine-induced clones at late post-vaccination timepoints, consistent with waning T cell responses.

Library creation used the immunoSEQ multiplex PCR assay. TCR beta CDR3 sequencing was performed on DNA from the cultured, isolated CD4+ T cells. The source study handled its data this way. Non-productive TCR sequences were discarded, and reads were trimmed to the CDR3 region, with only CDR3s of 7 or more amino acids retained. Antigen-specific clonotypes were identified using the MANAFEST web app by comparison of expansion in peptide wells against reference cultures. To be called positive, a clone needed expansion at FDR<0.05 compared with the reference and with all other wells, an odds ratio greater than 5, and a frequency greater than 0.1% in two replicate wells. A clonotype was defined as cross-reactive if the clonotype was significantly expanded both in SARS-CoV-2 spike wells and in at least one common cold coronavirus spike condition. CDR3 similarity was assessed by Levenshtein distance with the stringdist R package, and unrooted trees were built with ape in R 3.6.1. TCRdb holds this immuneACCESS table with in-frame rearrangements only. Some clones are missing; in checked studies, unresolved V genes explain under half, and the rest has no known cause. The V and J calls and clone size come from that table; D and trimming were worked out from the DNA. The sample table shows about 20,000 clones, and around 80% are seen once. The biggest ten clones account for roughly 21% of the sample.

In the ViraFEST assay, PBMC were stimulated with viral peptide pools, and TCR sequencing was then used to find antigen-specific CD4+ T cell clonotypes based on their expansion. After approximately 11 days of culture, CD4+ T cells were isolated with the EasySep CD4+ T cell isolation kit. Healthy vaccine recipients had no prior SARS-CoV-2 infection, confirmed by negative nucleocapsid antibodies before and after vaccination. Roughly 2.1 million PBMC per well were cultured in IMDM with about 5.4% human AB serum, roughly 11 IU/ml IL-2 and gentamicin, plus 10 ug/ml peptides. On days 3 and 7, half of the culture medium was replaced with fresh IL-2-containing medium. Unless otherwise noted, each peptide stimulation condition was cultured in triplicate wells. Using Ficoll-Paque Plus gradient centrifugation, PBMC were separated from whole blood and then either used fresh or cryopreserved at -140C. Overlapping peptide pools spanned the spike proteins of SARS-CoV-2 and the common cold coronaviruses HCoV-NL63, HCoV-OC43 and HCoV-229E. The QIAamp micro DNA kit was used to extract genomic DNA from the cultured CD4+ T cells.

Worth noting for this clone: Its specific antigen is unknown. No clone much larger than this one lies a single base away; base qualities are absent.

The junction shows trimming of 3 bases on V and 1 base on J, plus 15 bases between the germline ends. Spanning cysteine to phenylalanine, the CDR3 consists of 15 amino acids. Only the CDR3 portion is preserved as DNA: 45 bases, with reading frame beginning at the first base. Sequences GTSNPN (CDR1) and SVGIG (CDR2) are obtained from the germline V gene (reference sequence). The clonotype comes from a human donor who received a COVID-19 vaccine. Here the sequenced sample was CD4+ T cells from PBMCs cultured with HCoV-NL63 spike peptides, taken before COVID-19 vaccination. Per the publication, the cell subset or site label means: HCoV-NL63 spike overlapping peptide pool stimulation. The chain couples TRBV30 to TRBJ1-2; no confident D gene assignment can be made. The base sequence is TGTGCCTGGAGATCCCTCCCTGGGGTTAACTATGGCTACACCTTC. Its translation reads: CAWRSLPGVNYGYTF.